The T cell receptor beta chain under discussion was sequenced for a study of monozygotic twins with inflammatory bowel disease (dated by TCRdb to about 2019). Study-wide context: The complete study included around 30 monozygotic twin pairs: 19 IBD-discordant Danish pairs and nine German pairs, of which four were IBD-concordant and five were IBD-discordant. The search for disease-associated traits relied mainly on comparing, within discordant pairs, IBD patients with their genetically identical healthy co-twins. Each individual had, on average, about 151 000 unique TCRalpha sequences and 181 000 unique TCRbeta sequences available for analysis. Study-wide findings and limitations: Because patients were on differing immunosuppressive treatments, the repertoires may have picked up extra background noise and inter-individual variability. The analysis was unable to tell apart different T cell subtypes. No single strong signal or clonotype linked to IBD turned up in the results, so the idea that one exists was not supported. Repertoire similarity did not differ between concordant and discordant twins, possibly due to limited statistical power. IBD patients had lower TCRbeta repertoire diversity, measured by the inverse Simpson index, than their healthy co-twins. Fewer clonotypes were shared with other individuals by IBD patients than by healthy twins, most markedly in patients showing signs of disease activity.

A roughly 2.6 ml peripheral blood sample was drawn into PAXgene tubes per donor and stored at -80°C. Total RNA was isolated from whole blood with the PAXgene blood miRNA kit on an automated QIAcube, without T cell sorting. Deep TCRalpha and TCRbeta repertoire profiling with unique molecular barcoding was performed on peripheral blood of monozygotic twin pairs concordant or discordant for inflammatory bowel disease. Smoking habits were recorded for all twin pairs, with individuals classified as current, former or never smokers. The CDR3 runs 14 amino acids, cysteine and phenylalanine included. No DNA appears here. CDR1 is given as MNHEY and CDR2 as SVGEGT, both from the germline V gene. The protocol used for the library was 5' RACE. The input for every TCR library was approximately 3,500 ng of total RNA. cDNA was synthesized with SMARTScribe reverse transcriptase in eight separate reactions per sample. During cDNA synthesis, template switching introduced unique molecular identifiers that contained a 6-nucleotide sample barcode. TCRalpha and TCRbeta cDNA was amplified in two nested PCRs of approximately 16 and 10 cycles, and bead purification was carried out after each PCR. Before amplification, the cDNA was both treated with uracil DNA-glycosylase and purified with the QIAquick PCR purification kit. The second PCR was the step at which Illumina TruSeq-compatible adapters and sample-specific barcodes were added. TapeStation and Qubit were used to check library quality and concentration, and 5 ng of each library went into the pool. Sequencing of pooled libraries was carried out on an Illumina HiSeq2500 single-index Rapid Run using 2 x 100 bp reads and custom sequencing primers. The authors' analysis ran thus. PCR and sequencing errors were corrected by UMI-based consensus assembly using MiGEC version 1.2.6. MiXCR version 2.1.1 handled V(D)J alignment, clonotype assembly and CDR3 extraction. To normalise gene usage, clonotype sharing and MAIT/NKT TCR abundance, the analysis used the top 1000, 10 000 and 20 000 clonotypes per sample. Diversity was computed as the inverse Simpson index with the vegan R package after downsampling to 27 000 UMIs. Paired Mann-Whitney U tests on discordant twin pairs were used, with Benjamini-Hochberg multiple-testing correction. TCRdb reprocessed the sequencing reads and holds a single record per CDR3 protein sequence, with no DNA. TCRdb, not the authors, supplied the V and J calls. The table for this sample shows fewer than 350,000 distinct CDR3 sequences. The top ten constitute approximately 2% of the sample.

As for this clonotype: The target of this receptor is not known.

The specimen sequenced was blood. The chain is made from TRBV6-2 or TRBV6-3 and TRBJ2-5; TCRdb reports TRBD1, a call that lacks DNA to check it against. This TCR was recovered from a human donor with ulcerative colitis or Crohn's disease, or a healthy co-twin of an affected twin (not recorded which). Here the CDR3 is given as CASSYNQGKETQYF.